The present T cell receptor beta chain was sequenced within a study of T cells in Graves' hyperthyroidism and ophthalmopathy. Amplified regions were TCR beta CDR3 sequences from RNA transcripts. First-round RT-PCR with HTBI primers amplified the TCR CDR3 region. TCRdb re-called the multiplex PCR reads through MiXCR, storing one row per CDR3 protein. The sample contains hundreds of thousands of distinct CDR3 sequences, about 16% of which appear only once. This clonotype has a count of ten or more. The V segment lost 1 base and the J segment 5 bases; nucleotides outside the gene matches: 15. This CDR3 is 18 amino acids long. Germline lookup yields CDR1 LGHDT and CDR2 YNNKEL (reference sequence).

The sample comprised blood. This chain joins TRBV3-1 and TRBJ2-7; 9 bases fit TRBD2. This receptor was obtained from a woman aged 60-75 years with Graves' ophthalmopathy. As DNA, the CDR3 is TGTGCCAGCAGCCAAGGGCTCCCGGCGGTAGCGGGAGAAGACGAGCAGTACTTC. Encoded protein: CASSQGLPAVAGEDEQYF.